The 10 T cell receptor beta chains in this list originate from one sample, sequenced in a study of OX40 agonist ivuxolimab in advanced cancers. Libraries were prepared by immunoSEQ multiplex PCR; TCRdb keeps only in-frame clonotypes and omits some of them. The table lists tens of thousands of clones, roughly four fifths of them singletons. Here the sequenced sample was CD4+ or CD8+ T cells sorted from blood, taken in a trial of the OX40 agonist ivuxolimab. Receptor source: an adult with an advanced solid tumor such as melanoma, head and neck, liver or kidney cancer.

The rearrangement uses TRBV6-1 and TRBJ2-2, with TRBD2 matching 10 bases. Trimming at V came to 8 bases and at J to 5 bases, leaving 5 bases not matched to a gene. The CDR3 covers 14 residues. From germline, CDR1 is MNHNS and CDR2 SASEGT. The CDR3 is CASLAGVVTGELFF. The CDR3 bases are TGTGCCAGCCTAGCGGGAGTGGTGACCGGGGAGCTGTTTTTT.

This clone has a single count. This CDR3 reads CASSLGRRNYEQYF. In DNA, the CDR3 is TGTGCCAGCAGCTTAGGCCGCAGAAACTACGAGCAGTACTTC. The J gene is TRBJ2-7, the V gene TRBV13; no definite D call. Between the trimmed V and J ends, which lost 0 bases and 3 bases, there was a span of 9 bases. Germline CDR1 reads PRHDT; CDR2 reads FYEKMQ (reference sequence). The CDR3 length is 14 residues.

The chain is built from TRBV7-2 and TRBJ2-7; tentative D call: TRBD2 (5 bases). This CDR3 comprises 14 residues. From germline, CDR1 is SGHTA and CDR2 FQGNSA. With 1 base removed from V and 6 bases from J, the gap between germline ends came to 13 bases. The CDR3 sequence: CASSLEPGIGEQYF. CDR3 in DNA: TGTGCCAGCAGCTTAGAACCGGGGATAGGCGAGCAGTACTTC.

This chain connects TRBV6-4 to TRBJ2-5, with D tentatively TRBD2 (6 bases). The V gene's germline CDR1 is MRHNA and CDR2 SNTAGT. V shed 4 bases and J shed 4 bases, with 19 bases lying between them. There are 16 residues in the CDR3. The CDR3 reads CASSALHLTSAETQYF. Written as DNA, the CDR3 is TGTGCCAGCAGTGCCTTACATTTGACTAGTGCAGAGACCCAGTACTTC.

This rearrangement joins TRBV7-9 to TRBJ2-3; 7 bases line up with TRBD2. This CDR3 contains 16 residues. Losses at the gene ends were 4 bases for V and 2 bases for J; bases not matched to a gene: 9. CDR1 is SEHNR and CDR2 is FQNEAQ in the germline V gene (reference sequence). The CDR3 nucleotides are TGTGCCAGCAGCTCCTTAGGGCGGGAGCTCACAGATACGCAGTATTTT. It specifies CASSSLGRELTDTQYF. The complete variable domain, with remaining parts taken from reference TRBV7-9 and TRBJ2-3, reads DTGVSQNPRHKITKRGQNVTFRCDPISEHNRLYWYRQTLGQGPEFLTYFQNEAQLEKSRLLSDRFSAERPKGSFSTLEIQRTEQGDSAMYLCASSSLGRELTDTQYFGPGTRLTVL.

V is TRBV7-3 and J is TRBJ2-1; possible D gene TRBD2, 5 bases. Germline CDR1 and CDR2: SGHTA and FQGTGA. V was cut by 5 bases and J by 16 bases, with 18 bases left in between. The CDR3 contains 12 residues. DNA for the CDR3: TGTGCCAGCAGCCCAAATGCGGGCCCCCCCTTCTTC. The encoded protein is CASSPNAGPPFF. The full variable domain, in which reference TRBV7-3 and TRBJ2-1 provide the parts outside the CDR3, is GAGVSQTPSNKVTEKGKYVELRCDPISGHTALYWYRQSLGQGPEFLIYFQGTGAADDSGLPNDRFFAVRPEGSVSTLKIQRTERGDSAVYLCASSPNAGPPFFGPGTRLTVL.

V gene TRBV9 combines with J gene TRBJ2-1; D gene unclear. This CDR3 comprises 16 residues. The ends were cut back, 0 bases at V and 0 bases at J, with 10 bases in the middle. Looked up from germline, CDR1 is SGDLS and CDR2 is YYNGEE. CDR3 nucleotides: TGTGCCAGCAGCGTAGTTCGCGTAAGCTCCTACAATGAGCAGTTCTTC. Translated: CASSVVRVSSYNEQFF.

The genes are TRBV11-3 and TRBJ1-3; D is perhaps TRBD1 (6 bases). Germline CDR1 is SGHNT and CDR2 is YENEEA. This CDR3 has 15 amino acids. The ends were cut back, 5 bases at V and 0 bases at J, with 11 bases in the middle. CDR3 in amino acids: CASSQGTSSGNTIYF. The CDR3 DNA follows: TGTGCCAGCAGCCAGGGGACATCCTCTGGAAACACCATATATTTT.

This chain links TRBV9 with TRBJ2-1; possible D gene TRBD2, 5 bases. Trimming removed 2 bases from V and 3 bases from J, with 12 bases in between. The germline CDR1 and CDR2 sequences are SGDLS and YYNGEE. The CDR3 loop spans 15 amino acids. CDR3 DNA: TGTGCCAGCAGCGTTGAGGGAGTAGTCTACAATGAGCAGTTCTTC. Translated, it gives CASSVEGVVYNEQFF.

The rearrangement links TRBV28 to TRBJ1-2, with D unclear. V shed 4 bases and J shed 4 bases, with 7 bases lying between them. Germline loops: CDR1 MDHEN, CDR2 SYDVKM. The CDR3 totals 12 residues. The CDR3 here is CASSSYTYGYTF. For the CDR3, the DNA is TGTGCCAGCAGTTCCTACACCTATGGCTACACCTTC.